This TCR beta chain was documented in a study of spatial heterogeneity in lung cancer. Study-level background: A module score for T cells, taken from matched bulk RNA-seq, correlated strongly with TCR transcript counts in tumor regions.

Study-wide findings and caveats: Quantities of ubiquitous and regional expanded TCRs paralleled ubiquitous and regional nonsynonymous mutations, respectively. Coverage was estimated at roughly 7.2% of tumor T cells for alpha chains and approximately 13% for beta chains. Tumor mutation count correlated with how many alpha and beta TCRs expanded intratumorally.

As for this clonotype: What it binds is not known.

CDR1 and CDR2 from the germline V gene are MDHEN and SYDVKM. Trimming left V 7 bases short and J 8 bases short, with 17 bases between. The CDR3 extends over 13 amino acids. TCRdb reprocessed the 5' RACE reads via MiXCR and lists one record per CDR3 protein. In the table there are some 7,800 distinct CDR3 sequences, 5.4% of which are singletons. Time point denoted: sample taken at primary tumor resection. Material for sequencing was whole RNA from tumor, nontumor lung or frozen PBMC, left unsorted. This sequence was found in a male donor with early-stage non-small cell lung cancer. The rearrangement uses TRBV28 and TRBJ1-1, with a possible D match to TRBD1 (6 bases). This specimen consisted of lung tumor tissue, obtained at surgery. CDR3 coding DNA: TGTGCCAGCACGCTAACGGTCGGGACAGAAGCTTTCTTT. As protein: CASTLTVGTEAFF. The whole variable domain, filled in from reference TRBV28 and TRBJ1-1, reads DVKVTQSSRYLVKRTGEKVFLECVQDMDHENMFWYRQDPGLGLRLIYFSYDVKMKEKGDIPEGYSVSREKKERFSLILESASTNQTSMYLCASTLTVGTEAFFGQGTRLTVV.